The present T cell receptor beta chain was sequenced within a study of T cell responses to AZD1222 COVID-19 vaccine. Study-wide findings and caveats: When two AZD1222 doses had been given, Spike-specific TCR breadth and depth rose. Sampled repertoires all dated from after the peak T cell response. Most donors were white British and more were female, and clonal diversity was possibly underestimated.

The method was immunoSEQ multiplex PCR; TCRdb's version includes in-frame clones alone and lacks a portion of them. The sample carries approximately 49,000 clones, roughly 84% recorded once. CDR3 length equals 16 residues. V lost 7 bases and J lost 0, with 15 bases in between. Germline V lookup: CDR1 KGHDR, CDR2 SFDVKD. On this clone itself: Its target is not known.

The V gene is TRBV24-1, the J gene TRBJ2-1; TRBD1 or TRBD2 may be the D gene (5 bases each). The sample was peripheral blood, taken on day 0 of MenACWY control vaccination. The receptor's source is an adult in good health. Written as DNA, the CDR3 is TGTGCCACCAGAAGACCGGGACCGAGCTCCTACAATGAGCAGTTCTTC. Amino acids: CATRRPGPSSYNEQFF.